The 30 T cell receptor beta chains below come from one sample, sequenced in a study of T-cell memory formation after mild COVID-19. TCRdb re-called the 5' RACE reads through MiXCR, storing one row per CDR3 protein. Among roughly 620,000 distinct CDR3 sequences listed, more than 15% were seen once. The sample taken for sequencing was PBMCs or a T cell subset sorted from them (not recorded which). The receptors were gathered from an adult woman who had mild COVID-19 (a few samples of this study predate the infection). Cell type and time point are not known.

The chain joins TRBV24-1 to TRBJ2-1, with a possible D match to TRBD1 (6 bases). Germline CDR1 KGHDR, CDR2 SFDVKD. V dropped 4 bases and J dropped 3 bases, with 15 bases sitting between them. The CDR3 has 16 amino acids. CDR3: CATSEGVGAFYNEQFF. CDR3 in DNA: TGTGCCACCAGTGAGGGGGTGGGGGCATTCTACAATGAGCAGTTCTTC.

This clonotype was picked up a small number of times. V usage is TRBV9 and J usage is TRBJ2-2, with D perhaps given as TRBD1 or TRBD2 (5 bases each). Germline V gives CDR1 SGDLS, CDR2 YYNGEE. There are 13 residues in the CDR3. V gave up 3 bases and J gave up 4 bases, with 7 bases separating them. This CDR3 is CASSAGSTGELFF. CDR3 nucleotide sequence: TGTGCCAGCAGCGCAGGGAGCACCGGGGAGCTGTTTTTT.

The chain uses TRBV6-2 or TRBV6-3 and TRBJ2-2; D gene ambiguous. CDR3 length: 13 residues. V lost 5 bases, J lost 3 bases, and 7 bases lay in between. The germline gives CDR1 MNHEY, CDR2 SVGEGT. CDR3 sequence: CASSRLDTGELFF. The CDR3 nucleotides are TGTGCCAGCAGTCGGTTGGACACCGGGGAGCTGTTTTTT.

The chain couples TRBV12-3 or TRBV12-4 to TRBJ1-2, with D perhaps matching TRBD1 (5 bases). This CDR3 has 13 amino acids. The V end lost 5 bases, the J end lost 4 bases, and 11 bases lay between the germline ends. CDR3 amino acids: CASSREGVYGYTF. CDR3 coding DNA: TGTGCCAGCAGTAGGGAAGGGGTCTATGGCTACACCTTC.

In its sample, this clonotype was seen a few times. V and J are TRBV7-2 and TRBJ2-1; 11 bases agree with TRBD2. Germline assignment: CDR1 SGHTA and CDR2 FQGNSA. After removal of 8 bases from V and 4 bases from J, the junction contained 4 bases not matched to a gene. The CDR3 consists of 14 residues. The CDR3 region has the DNA TGTGCCAGCGTGGGGACTAGCGGTTACAATGAGCAGTTCTTC. It codes for CASVGTSGYNEQFF. Full variable domain (rest looked up from reference TRBV7-2 and TRBJ2-1): GAGVSQSPSNKVTEKGKDVELRCDPISGHTALYWYRQSLGQGLEFLIYFQGNSAPDKSGLPSDRFSAERTGGSVSTLTIQRTQQEDSAVYLCASVGTSGYNEQFFGPGTRLTVL.

The rearrangement uses TRBV7-2 and TRBJ2-3; perhaps D is TRBD1 or TRBD2 (6 bases each). The V and J ends lost 5 bases and 2 bases respectively, with 20 bases between them. CDR3 length: 17 residues. Germline-derived CDR1 and CDR2 are SGHTA and FQGNSA. In DNA, the CDR3 is TGTGCCAGCAGCGATGGGGGGCCCATAACGTACACAGATACGCAGTATTTT. Translating gives CASSDGGPITYTDTQYF.

The rearrangement links TRBV19 to TRBJ1-3; TRBD1 might be the D (5 bases). V was pared by 7 bases and J by 3 bases, with 13 bases between. In germline, CDR1 is LNHDA, CDR2 SQIVND (reference sequence). The CDR3 covers 14 residues. The CDR3 DNA reads TGTGCCAGTAACTACGGACACCTTGGAAACACCATATATTTT. It translates to CASNYGHLGNTIYF.

As for this clonotype: One junction end disagrees with the germline gene, perhaps due to a read error. In DNA, the CDR3 is TGTGCTAGCAGCGTGGACAGGGGGTTTGAGCAGTTCTTC. This gives the protein CASSVDRGFEQFF. The V gene is TRBV7-7, the J gene TRBJ2-1, with 10 nucleotides matching TRBD1. The CDR3 is 13 residues long. In germline, CDR1 is SSHAT, CDR2 FNYEAQ (reference sequence).

This clonotype was seen a handful of times. This sequence joins TRBV10-3 and TRBJ2-5, with D unresolved. The germline V gene has CDR1 ENHRY and CDR2 SYGVKD. The CDR3 is 12 residues long. V lost 3 bases and J 2 bases, leaving 4 bases between the germline ends. CDR3 region: CAISDWQETQYF. The CDR3 coding sequence is TGTGCCATCAGTGACTGGCAAGAGACCCAGTACTTC.

This clonotype was seen only a few times. CDR3: CASSSDRRGPDTQYF. The CDR3 DNA is TGCGCCAGCTCTTCGGACAGGAGGGGACCAGATACGCAGTATTTT. The rearrangement joins TRBV5-1 to TRBJ2-3; perhaps TRBD1 as D (7 bases). Deletions cut 7 bases from V and 4 bases from J, with 19 bases between. The CDR3 sequence is 15 residues long. The V gene's germline CDR1 is SGHRS and CDR2 YFSETQ.

The rearrangement uses TRBV10-3 and TRBJ1-5; a weak D match, TRBD1 (6 bases). The CDR3 totals 14 residues. Trimming cost V 4 bases and J 4 bases, with 11 bases left between them. Looked up from germline, CDR1 is ENHRY and CDR2 is SYGVKD. CDR3 loop: CAISAQGPNQPQHF. Here the CDR3 DNA reads TGTGCCATCAGTGCCCAGGGGCCGAATCAGCCCCAGCATTTT.

In DNA, the CDR3 is TGTGCCAGCAGTGCCCCCGGGACTAGGTCGGTTCCCTACGAGCAGTACTTC. Translation gives CASSAPGTRSVPYEQYF. The chain couples TRBV28 to TRBJ2-7, with TRBD2 matching over 8 bases. Per germline, CDR1 MDHEN and CDR2 SYDVKM. This CDR3 is built from 17 residues. V trimming: 5 bases; J trimming: 2 bases; junction bases outside the gene matches: 14.

This rearrangement joins TRBV2 to TRBJ2-3; TRBD2 aligns across 10 bases. J lost 6 bases, V lost 5 bases, and 8 bases had no gene match. Per germline, CDR1 SNHLY and CDR2 FYNNEI. This CDR3 contains 15 residues. The CDR3 DNA reads as TGTGCCAGCAGTCTTAGCGGGGGGCCGTCGGATACGCAGTATTTT. Residues: CASSLSGGPSDTQYF. Together with reference TRBV2 and TRBJ2-3, the CDR3 gives the full variable domain: EPEVTQTPSHQVTQMGQEVILRCVPISNHLYFYWYRQILGQKVEFLVSFYNNEISEKSEIFDDQFSVERPDGSNFTLKIRSTKLEDSAMYFCASSLSGGPSDTQYFGPGTRLTVL.

This clonotype was found many times. J is TRBJ2-2 and V is TRBV12-3 or TRBV12-4; tentative D call: TRBD1 (6 bases). V was clipped by 3 bases and J by 3 bases, with 8 bases between them. CDR3 size: 14 residues. Written as DNA, the CDR3 is TGTGCCAGCAGTTTGGGGGCCTACACCGGGGAGCTGTTTTTT. This gives the protein CASSLGAYTGELFF.

The rearrangement joins TRBV7-8 to TRBJ2-1; unclear D gene. The CDR3 is made up of 16 amino acids. Germline CDR1 and CDR2: SGHVS and FQNEAQ. Trimming shortened V by 6 bases and J by 7 bases, and 22 bases separated the two germline ends. CDR3 sequence (DNA): TGTGCCAGCAGGCTTAGGCCGGTCTTCTTACGGAATGAGCAGTTCTTC. It translates to CASRLRPVFLRNEQFF.

This clonotype has just a few counts. The chain has TRBV4-3 and TRBJ2-3; perhaps TRBD1 as D (6 bases). The CDR3 is made up of 14 amino acids. Looked up from germline, CDR1 is LGHNA and CDR2 is YSLEER. V lost 0 bases to trimming and J lost 9 bases, with 13 bases between them. The CDR3 region is CASSQDRETGTQYF. DNA for the CDR3: TGCGCCAGCAGCCAAGATAGGGAGACAGGAACGCAGTATTTT.

The chain employs TRBV12-3 or TRBV12-4 and TRBJ2-1; 11 bases align to TRBD2. The CDR3 is 14 amino acids. V lost 9 bases and J lost 5; bases outside the gene matches: 6. CDR3 sequence reads: CASNLSGRDNEQFF. In nucleotides, the CDR3 is TGTGCCAGTAACCTTAGCGGGAGGGACAATGAGCAGTTCTTC.

This clonotype came up a few times. The rearrangement uses TRBV10-3 and TRBJ1-1; 7 bases fit TRBD1. Germline assignment: CDR1 ENHRY and CDR2 SYGVKD. V lost 7 bases to trimming and J lost 0 bases; unmatched junction nucleotides: 5. This CDR3 is 14 amino acids long. The CDR3 spells CAITGQAMNTEAFF. The CDR3 nucleotides read TGTGCCATCACCGGACAGGCAATGAACACTGAAGCTTTCTTT.

This clonotype came up a few times. The rearrangement uses TRBV5-1 and TRBJ2-7; TRBD1 or TRBD2 may be the D gene (5 bases each). Germline assignment: CDR1 SGHRS and CDR2 YFSETQ. The CDR3 is 14 residues long. V lost 4 bases and J 0 bases, leaving 11 bases between the germline ends. CDR3 amino acids: CASSPWDLSYEQYF. CDR3 in DNA: TGCGCCAGCAGCCCCTGGGACCTCTCCTACGAGCAGTACTTC.

This clonotype has ten or more counts. This sequence joins TRBV3-1 and TRBJ2-7; D may be TRBD1 or TRBD2 (5 bases each). This CDR3 spans 15 amino acids. Germline CDR1 LGHDT, CDR2 YNNKEL (reference sequence). V lost 3 bases and J lost 0, with 12 bases in between. CDR3 in DNA: TGTGCCAGCAGCCACCCGGGACGGAGCTCCTACGAGCAGTACTTC. Its translation is CASSHPGRSSYEQYF.

The chain carries TRBV29-1 and TRBJ2-1, with a tentative D call TRBD1 (6 bases). CDR1 is SQVTM and CDR2 is ANQGSEA in the germline V gene. The V end lost 4 bases, the J end lost 12 bases, and 22 bases lay between the germline ends. CDR3 length equals 14 residues. CDR3 coding DNA: TGCAGCGTTGGAACCGGGACAAATCACCCACGGCAGTTCTTC. Translation: CSVGTGTNHPRQFF.

Here the CDR3 DNA reads TGCGCCAGCAGCCCGGCGTGGCGGGAGGTACGGAATGAGCAGTTCTTC. Translating it yields CASSPAWREVRNEQFF. The chain links TRBV4-3 to TRBJ2-1, with 8 positions matching TRBD2. This CDR3 is built from 16 residues. The V and J ends lost 4 bases and 7 bases, in that order; junction bases with no gene match: 12. CDR1 LGHNA and CDR2 YSLEER come from the germline V gene.

This clonotype was picked up a small number of times. This sequence joins TRBV18 and TRBJ2-3, with 8 bases matching TRBD2. The trim removed 3 bases at V and 4 bases at J, leaving 9 bases unmatched. The CDR3 consists of 16 residues. CDR1 KGHSH and CDR2 LQKENI come from the germline V gene. The CDR3 here is CASSPEGSGSSDTQYF. The CDR3 nucleotides are TGTGCCAGCTCACCCGAAGGGAGCGGGAGTTCAGATACGCAGTATTTT.

V gene TRBV9 combines with J gene TRBJ2-3; no reliable D call. V shed 4 bases and J shed 2 bases, with 14 bases lying between them. The germline V gene has CDR1 SGDLS and CDR2 YYNGEE. The CDR3 length is 15 residues. The CDR3 here is CASSTAPATTDTQYF. DNA of the CDR3: TGTGCCAGCAGCACGGCCCCCGCCACCACAGATACGCAGTATTTT. Using reference TRBV9 and TRBJ2-3 for the parts outside the CDR3, the full variable domain is DSGVTQTPKHLITATGQRVTLRCSPRSGDLSVYWYQQSLDQGLQFLIQYYNGEERAKGNILERFSAQQFPDLHSELNLSSLELGDSALYFCASSTAPATTDTQYFGPGTRLTVL.

This clonotype was observed at least ten times. The V call is TRBV18, the J call TRBJ2-7, with 12 bases that match TRBD1. The CDR3 has 15 amino acids. Germline values: CDR1 KGHSH, CDR2 LQKENI. Losses at the gene ends were 6 bases for V and 2 bases for J; bases not matched to a gene: 5. CDR3 sequence reads: CASSDRDRGPYEQYF. The CDR3, as DNA: TGTGCCAGCTCGGACCGGGACAGGGGGCCCTACGAGCAGTACTTC.

Only a few counts were recorded for this clonotype. The chain links TRBV27 to TRBJ1-1; no clear D. Trimming removed 3 bases at V and 1 base at J, with 6 bases between. This CDR3 is 13 amino acids long. CDR1 and CDR2 from the germline V gene are MNHEY and SMNVEV (reference sequence). The CDR3 region is CASSFKRNTEAFF. CDR3 DNA sequence: TGTGCCAGCAGTTTTAAGCGGAACACTGAAGCTTTCTTT.

The chain combines TRBV5-5 with TRBJ2-1; the D gene is possibly TRBD2 (5 bases). CDR3 length: 16 residues. Germline V CDR1 and CDR2: SGHKS, YYEKEE (reference sequence). V was trimmed by 2 bases and J by 2 bases, leaving 14 bases between them. This CDR3 reads CASSLVRGIAYNEQFF. CDR3 in DNA: TGTGCCAGCAGCTTAGTGAGAGGGATAGCCTACAATGAGCAGTTCTTC.

The rearrangement links TRBV4-1 to TRBJ1-6; the match to TRBD1 covers 10 bases. Germline loops: CDR1 MGHRA, CDR2 YSYEKL. CDR3 size: 16 residues. V lost 4 bases to trimming and J lost 14 bases; unmatched junction nucleotides: 14. In nucleotides, the CDR3 is TGCGCCAGCAGCCCGCGCGCCGGGACAGGGGATACGGCCCTCCACTTT. It encodes CASSPRAGTGDTALHF.

The table lists this clonotype with a few counts. The chain joins TRBV7-9 to TRBJ2-1; 11 bases agree with TRBD2. The CDR3 is 15 amino acids. Germline values: CDR1 SEHNR, CDR2 FQNEAQ (reference sequence). Losses at the gene ends were 6 bases for V and 8 bases for J; bases not matched to a gene: 9. CDR3 nucleotides: TGTGCCAGCAGAGTAGCGGGAGGGCCCTCCTATGAGCAGTTCTTC. This translates into CASRVAGGPSYEQFF.

This clonotype was picked up a small number of times. V gene TRBV20-1 combines with J gene TRBJ1-5; 8 bases agree with TRBD1. Trimming at V came to 3 bases and at J to 5 bases, leaving 6 bases not matched to a gene. The CDR3 extends over 14 amino acids. In germline, CDR1 is DFQATT, CDR2 SNEGSKA (reference sequence). CDR3 bases: TGCAGTGCTAGCAGGACAGGGAGGCATCAGCCCCAGCATTTT. This sequence encodes CSASRTGRHQPQHF.